The clone carrying this T cell receptor beta chain was counted between two and nine times. The antigen is undetermined. The table came from immunoSEQ multiplex PCR; TCRdb's copy has only in-frame clones and leaves some out. The table lists more than 50,000 clones, roughly 84% of them singletons, with 27% in the top ten. This entry belongs to a study of OX40 agonist ivuxolimab in advanced cancers. Study context: Dose-escalation patients were diagnosed with hepatocellular carcinoma, melanoma, renal cell cancer or head and neck cancer. Averaging roughly 60 years in age, with a range of about 20 to 90, the cohort was approximately 83% male. Study-wide results and limits: Doses of 0.1 to 3.0 mg/kg were accompanied by clonal expansion of CD4+ and CD8+ blood T cells by week 6. Individuals who were partial responders at 0.1-3.0 mg/kg had clonal expansion that ranked among the lowest.

Sequences were derived from CD4+ or CD8+ T cells sorted from blood, sampled in a trial of the OX40 agonist ivuxolimab. This receptor was obtained from an adult with an advanced solid tumor such as melanoma, head and neck, liver or kidney cancer.

CDR3 in amino acids: CASSFFIGNNYGYTF. CDR3 sequence (DNA): TGCGCCAGCAGCTTTTTCATAGGTAATAACTATGGCTACACCTTC. The J gene is TRBJ1-2, the V gene TRBV5-1, with D hard to call. The CDR3 has 15 amino acids. The germline gives CDR1 SGHRS, CDR2 YFSETQ. V lost 2 bases to trimming and J lost 1 base, with 12 bases between them.